A few counts support the clone carrying this T cell receptor beta chain. Its antigen is not identified. This specimen comes from a study of T cells after yellow fever vaccination. Study as a whole: Fractions of low cell number were prepared using SMART-Seq v4 Ultra Low Input. Study results and caveats: The booster saw the reappearance of most primary-vaccination clones (approximately 96% CD4, 88% CD8).

Trimming removed 1 base from V and 4 bases from J, with 10 bases in between. The CDR3 sequence is 13 residues long. Germline V gives CDR1 DFQATT, CDR2 SNEGSKA (reference sequence). The authors made TCR cDNA by 5'RACE template switching, adding a universal primer site and UMIs. TCRdb analysed the 5' RACE reads with MiXCR anew, one entry per CDR3 protein. The sample lists 500,000 to 650,000 distinct CDR3 sequences, more than 9% occurring once. This clonotype was sampled from a man aged 25-45 years who received the YFV17D yellow fever vaccine. Sample: PBMCs, taken on the day of the yellow fever booster vaccination. J is TRBJ1-2 and V is TRBV20-1; D unclear. The CDR3 coding sequence is TGCAGTGCTAGAGCCACGGGGATCTATGGCTACACCTTC. It is translated as CSARATGIYGYTF.